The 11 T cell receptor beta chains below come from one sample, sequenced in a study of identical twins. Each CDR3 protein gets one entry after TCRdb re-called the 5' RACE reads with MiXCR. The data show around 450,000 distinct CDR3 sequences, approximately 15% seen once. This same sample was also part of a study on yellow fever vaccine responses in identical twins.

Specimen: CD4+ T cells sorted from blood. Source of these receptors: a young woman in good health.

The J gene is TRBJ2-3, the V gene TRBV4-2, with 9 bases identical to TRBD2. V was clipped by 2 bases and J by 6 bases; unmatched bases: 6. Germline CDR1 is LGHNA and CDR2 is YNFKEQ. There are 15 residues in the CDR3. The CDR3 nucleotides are TGTGCCAGCAGCCAAAGTGAGCGGGAGGTTGATACGCAGTATTTT. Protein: CASSQSEREVDTQYF.

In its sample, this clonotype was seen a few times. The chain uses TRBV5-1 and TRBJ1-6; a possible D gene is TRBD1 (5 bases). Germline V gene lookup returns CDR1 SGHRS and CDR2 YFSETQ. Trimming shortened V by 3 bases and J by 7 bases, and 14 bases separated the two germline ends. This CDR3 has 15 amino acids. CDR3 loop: CASSWTGTANSPLHF. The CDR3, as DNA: TGCGCCAGCAGCTGGACCGGGACGGCAAATTCACCCCTCCACTTT.

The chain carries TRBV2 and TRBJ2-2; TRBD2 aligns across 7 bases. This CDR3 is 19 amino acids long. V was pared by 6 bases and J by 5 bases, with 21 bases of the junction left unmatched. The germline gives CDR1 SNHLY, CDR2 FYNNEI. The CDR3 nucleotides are TGTGCCAGCAGCTCTCCCCCGACGGGACCCCTCGGGGGGACCGGGGAGCTGTTTTTT. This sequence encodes CASSSPPTGPLGGTGELFF.

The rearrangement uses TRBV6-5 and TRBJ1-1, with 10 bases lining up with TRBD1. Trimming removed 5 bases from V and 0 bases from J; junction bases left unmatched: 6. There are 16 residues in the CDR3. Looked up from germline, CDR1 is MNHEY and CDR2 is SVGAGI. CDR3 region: CASSTPGTGVNTEAFF. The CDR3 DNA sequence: TGTGCCAGCAGTACTCCCGGGACAGGGGTGAACACTGAAGCTTTCTTT.

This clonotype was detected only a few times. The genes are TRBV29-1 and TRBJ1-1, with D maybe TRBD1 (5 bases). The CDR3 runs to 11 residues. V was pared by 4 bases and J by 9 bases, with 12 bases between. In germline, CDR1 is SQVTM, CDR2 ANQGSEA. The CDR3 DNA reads TGCAGCGTTGGGAGGGGTGGGAAAGCTTTCTTT. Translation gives CSVGRGGKAFF.

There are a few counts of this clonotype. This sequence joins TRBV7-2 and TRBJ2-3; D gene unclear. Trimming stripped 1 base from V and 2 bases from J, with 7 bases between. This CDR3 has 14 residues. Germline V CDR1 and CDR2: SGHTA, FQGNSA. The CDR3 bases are TGTGCCAGCAGCTTAGTCCCCGACACAGATACGCAGTATTTT. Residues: CASSLVPDTDTQYF. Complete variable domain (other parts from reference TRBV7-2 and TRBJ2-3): GAGVSQSPSNKVTEKGKDVELRCDPISGHTALYWYRQSLGQGLEFLIYFQGNSAPDKSGLPSDRFSAERTGGSVSTLTIQRTQQEDSAVYLCASSLVPDTDTQYFGPGTRLTVL.

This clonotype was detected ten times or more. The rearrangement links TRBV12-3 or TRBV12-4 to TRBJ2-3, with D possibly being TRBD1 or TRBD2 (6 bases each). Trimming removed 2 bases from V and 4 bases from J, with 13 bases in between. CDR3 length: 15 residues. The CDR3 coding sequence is TGTGCCAGCAGTTTACTGGCAGGGGAGGCAGATACGCAGTATTTT. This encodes CASSLLAGEADTQYF.

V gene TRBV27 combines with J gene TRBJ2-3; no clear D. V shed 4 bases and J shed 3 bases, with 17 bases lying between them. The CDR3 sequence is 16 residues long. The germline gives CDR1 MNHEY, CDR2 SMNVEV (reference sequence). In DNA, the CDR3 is TGTGCCAGCAGTTCCTACCGGGCCCACACAACAGATACGCAGTATTTT. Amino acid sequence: CASSSYRAHTTDTQYF.

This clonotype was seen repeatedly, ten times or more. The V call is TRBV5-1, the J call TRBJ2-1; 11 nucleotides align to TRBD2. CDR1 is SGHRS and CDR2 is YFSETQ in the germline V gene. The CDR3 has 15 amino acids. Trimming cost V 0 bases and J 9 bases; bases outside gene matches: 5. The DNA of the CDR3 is TGCGCCAGCAGCTTGGTTAGTCTAGCGGGAGGTGAGCAGTTCTTC. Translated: CASSLVSLAGGEQFF. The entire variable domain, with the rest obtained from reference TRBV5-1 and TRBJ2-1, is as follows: KAGVTQTPRYLIKTRGQQVTLSCSPISGHRSVSWYQQTPGQGLQFLFEYFSETQRNKGNFPGRFSGRQFSNSRSEMNVSTLELGDSALYLCASSLVSLAGGEQFFGPGTRLTVL.

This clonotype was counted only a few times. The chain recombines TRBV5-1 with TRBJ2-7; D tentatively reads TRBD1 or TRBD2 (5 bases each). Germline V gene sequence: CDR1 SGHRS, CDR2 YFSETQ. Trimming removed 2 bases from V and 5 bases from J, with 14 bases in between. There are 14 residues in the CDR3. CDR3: CASSFTGDGHEQYF. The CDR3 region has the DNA TGCGCCAGCAGCTTCACCGGGGACGGCCACGAGCAGTACTTC.

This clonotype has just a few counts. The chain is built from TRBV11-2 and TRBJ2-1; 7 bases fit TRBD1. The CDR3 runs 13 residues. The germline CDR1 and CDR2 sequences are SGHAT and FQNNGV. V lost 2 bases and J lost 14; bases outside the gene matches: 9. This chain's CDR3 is CASSLSEGASKFF. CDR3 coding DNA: TGTGCCAGCAGCTTAAGTGAGGGGGCCTCAAAGTTCTTC.